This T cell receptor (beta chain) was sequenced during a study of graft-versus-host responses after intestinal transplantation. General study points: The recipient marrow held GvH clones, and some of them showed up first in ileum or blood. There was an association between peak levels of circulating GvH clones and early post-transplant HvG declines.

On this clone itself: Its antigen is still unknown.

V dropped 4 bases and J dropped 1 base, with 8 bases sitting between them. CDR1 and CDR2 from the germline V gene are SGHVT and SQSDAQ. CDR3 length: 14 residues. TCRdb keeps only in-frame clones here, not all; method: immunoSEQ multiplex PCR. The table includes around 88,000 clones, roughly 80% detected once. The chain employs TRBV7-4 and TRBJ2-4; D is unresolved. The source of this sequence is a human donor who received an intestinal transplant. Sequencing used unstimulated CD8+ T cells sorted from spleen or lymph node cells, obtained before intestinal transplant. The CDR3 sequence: CASSSSRAKNIQYF. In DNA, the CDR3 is TGTGCCAGCAGCTCATCGCGGGCCAAAAACATTCAGTACTTC.